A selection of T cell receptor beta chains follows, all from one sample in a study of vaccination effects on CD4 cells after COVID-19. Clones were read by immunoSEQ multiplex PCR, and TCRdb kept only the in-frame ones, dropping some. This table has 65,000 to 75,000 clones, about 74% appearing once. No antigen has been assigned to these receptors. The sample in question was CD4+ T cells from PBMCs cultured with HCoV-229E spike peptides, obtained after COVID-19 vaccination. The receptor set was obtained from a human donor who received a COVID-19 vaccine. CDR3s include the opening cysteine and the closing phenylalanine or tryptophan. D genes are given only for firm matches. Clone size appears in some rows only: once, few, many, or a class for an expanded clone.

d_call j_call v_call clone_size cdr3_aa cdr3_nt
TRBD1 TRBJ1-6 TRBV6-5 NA CASRQTGGRKTLHF TGTGCCAGCCGTCAGACAGGGGGCAGAAAAACCCTCCACTTT
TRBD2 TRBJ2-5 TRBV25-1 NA CASSEVLAGSETQYF TGTGCCAGCAGTGAAGTGTTAGCGGGGTCAGAGACCCAGTACTTC
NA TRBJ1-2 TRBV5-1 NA CASSTPGVPNYGYTF TGCGCCAGCAGCACTCCAGGAGTCCCTAACTATGGCTACACCTTC
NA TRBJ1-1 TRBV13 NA CASSLLAISNTEAFF TGTGCCAGCAGCTTACTTGCTATCTCGAACACTGAAGCTTTCTTT
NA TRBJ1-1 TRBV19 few CASSYLNTEAFF TGTGCCAGTAGTTATCTGAACACTGAAGCTTTCTTT
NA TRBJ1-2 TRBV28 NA CASTLGSRGAYGYTF TGTGCCAGCACCCTAGGGTCCCGGGGGGCCTATGGCTACACCTTC
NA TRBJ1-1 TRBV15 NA CATSRDGFPEAFF TGTGCCACCAGCAGAGATGGTTTCCCTGAAGCTTTCTTT
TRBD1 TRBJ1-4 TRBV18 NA CASSPGQGANEKLFF TGTGCCAGCTCACCTGGACAGGGGGCTAATGAAAAACTGTTTTTT
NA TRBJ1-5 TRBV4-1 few CASSQDRVGEPQHF TGCGCCAGCAGCCAAGACAGGGTGGGTGAGCCCCAGCATTTT
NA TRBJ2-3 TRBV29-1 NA CSVEVPGGLDTDTQYF TGCAGCGTTGAAGTCCCCGGCGGATTAGACACAGATACGCAGTATTTT
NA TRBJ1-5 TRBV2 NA CASNAQALSNQPQHF TGTGCCAGCAATGCCCAGGCCCTTAGCAATCAGCCCCAGCATTTT
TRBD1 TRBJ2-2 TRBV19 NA CASSTTRGQTNTGELFF TGTGCCAGTAGCACCACCCGGGGACAGACGAACACCGGGGAGCTGTTTTTT
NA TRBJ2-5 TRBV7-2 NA CASSTGLQETQYF TGTGCCAGCAGCACAGGGCTACAAGAGACCCAGTACTTC
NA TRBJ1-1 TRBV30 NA CAWSRQVGTEAFF TGTGCCTGGAGTAGACAGGTGGGCACTGAAGCTTTCTTT
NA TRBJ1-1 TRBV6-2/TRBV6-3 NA CASSYLGPDTEAFF TGTGCCAGCAGTTACCTCGGGCCCGACACTGAAGCTTTCTTT
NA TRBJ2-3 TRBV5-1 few CASSLRDSDTQYF TGCGCCAGCAGCTTACGGGATTCAGATACGCAGTATTTT
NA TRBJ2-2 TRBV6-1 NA CASSEGRKTGELFF TGTGCCAGCAGTGAGGGGCGAAAGACCGGGGAGCTGTTTTTT
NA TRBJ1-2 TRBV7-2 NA CASSLQGTHGYTF TGTGCCAGCAGCTTACAGGGGACGCATGGCTACACCTTC
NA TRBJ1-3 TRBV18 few CASSKIDSSGNTIYF TGTGCCAGCTCTAAGATAGACTCCTCTGGAAACACCATATATTTT
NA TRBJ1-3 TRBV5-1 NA CASGQGDSGNTIYF TGCGCCAGCGGCCAGGGCGACTCTGGAAACACCATATATTTT
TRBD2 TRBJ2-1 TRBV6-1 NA CASSEILAGALEQFF TGTGCCAGCAGTGAAATACTAGCGGGGGCACTTGAGCAGTTCTTC
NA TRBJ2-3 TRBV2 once CASSERHPILTDTQYF TGTGCCAGCAGTGAACGGCACCCAATCCTCACAGATACGCAGTATTTT
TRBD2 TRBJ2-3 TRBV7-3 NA CASSLGLAGTDTQYF TGTGCCAGCAGCTTGGGGCTAGCGGGAACAGATACGCAGTATTTT
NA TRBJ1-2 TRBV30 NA CAWSLNRNGYTF TGTGCCTGGAGCCTGAACAGGAATGGCTACACCTTC
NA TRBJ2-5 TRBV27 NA CASSLISRRGETQYF TGTGCCAGCAGTCTAATTAGCCGGAGGGGGGAGACCCAGTACTTC
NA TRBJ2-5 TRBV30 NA CAMDSPGSQYF TGTGCCATGGACAGCCCGGGGTCCCAGTACTTC
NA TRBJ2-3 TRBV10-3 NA CAISESKGSDKLQYF TGTGCCATCAGTGAGTCGAAAGGCTCCGACAAGTTGCAGTATTTT
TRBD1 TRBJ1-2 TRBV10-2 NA CASSVETGQDFFTF TGCGCCAGCAGTGTCGAGACGGGACAGGATTTTTTCACCTTC
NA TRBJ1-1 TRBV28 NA CASSLPTGMNTEAFF TGTGCCAGCAGTCTACCTACGGGCATGAACACTGAAGCTTTCTTT
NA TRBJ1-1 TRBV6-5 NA CASMYRTMNTEAFF TGTGCCAGCATGTACAGAACGATGAACACTGAAGCTTTCTTT
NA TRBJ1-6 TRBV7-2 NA CASSPERGNSPLHF TGTGCCAGCAGCCCTGAGAGGGGAAATTCACCCCTCCACTTT
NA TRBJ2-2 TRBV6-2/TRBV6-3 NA CASSLGRGLNTGELFF TGTGCCAGCAGTTTAGGGCGGGGCCTAAACACCGGGGAGCTGTTTTTT
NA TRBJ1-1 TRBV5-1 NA CASSLVQAATEAFF TGCGCCAGCAGCTTGGTTCAGGCGGCCACTGAAGCTTTCTTT
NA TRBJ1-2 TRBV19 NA CASSPGLDYGYTF TGTGCCAGTAGTCCCGGACTCGACTATGGCTACACCTTC
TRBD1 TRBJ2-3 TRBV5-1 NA CASSSPDRESRQYF TGCGCCAGCAGCTCGCCCGACAGGGAAAGTAGGCAGTATTTT
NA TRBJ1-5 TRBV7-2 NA CASSFPGYQPQHF TGTGCCAGCAGCTTCCCAGGTTATCAGCCCCAGCATTTT
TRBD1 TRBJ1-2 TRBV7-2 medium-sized CASSSYETGNGYTF TGTGCCAGCAGCTCCTACGAGACAGGGAATGGCTACACCTTC
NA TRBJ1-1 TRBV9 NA CASSPRTVVAEAFF TGTGCCAGCAGCCCCCGGACAGTAGTGGCTGAAGCTTTCTTT
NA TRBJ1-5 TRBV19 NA CATHEGGQPQHF TGTGCCACGCACGAGGGAGGTCAGCCCCAGCATTTT
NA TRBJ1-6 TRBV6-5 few CASKALPGYNSPLHF TGTGCCAGCAAAGCCCTCCCAGGGTATAATTCACCCCTCCACTTT
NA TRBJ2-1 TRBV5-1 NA CASSFENRGGDEQFF TGCGCCAGCAGCTTTGAGAATCGGGGAGGTGATGAGCAGTTCTTC
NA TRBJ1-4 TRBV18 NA CASSPRPNGEKLFF TGTGCCAGCTCACCAAGACCTAATGGGGAAAAACTGTTTTTT
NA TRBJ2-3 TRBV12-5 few CASGPSGTDTQYF TGTGCTAGTGGTCCCTCGGGCACAGATACGCAGTATTTT
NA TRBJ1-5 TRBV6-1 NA CASSEVPGRGNQPQHF TGTGCCAGCAGTGAAGTCCCAGGGAGAGGCAATCAGCCCCAGCATTTT
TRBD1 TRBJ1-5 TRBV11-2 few CASSLDWTGNQPQHF TGTGCCAGCAGCTTAGATTGGACAGGGAATCAGCCCCAGCATTTT
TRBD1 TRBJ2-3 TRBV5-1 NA CASSLGLQGGTDTQYF TGCGCCAGCAGCTTGGGGCTCCAGGGGGGCACAGATACGCAGTATTTT
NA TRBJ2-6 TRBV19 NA CASRDSSGANVLTF TGTGCCAGTAGGGACAGCTCTGGGGCCAACGTCCTGACTTTC
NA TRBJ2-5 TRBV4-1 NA CASSRGTETGGGGETQYF TGCGCCAGCAGCCGGGGGACAGAGACGGGGGGAGGGGGAGAGACCCAGTACTTC
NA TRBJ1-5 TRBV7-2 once CASSSFSDGNQPQHF TGTGCCAGCAGCTCCTTCTCAGATGGCAATCAGCCCCAGCATTTT
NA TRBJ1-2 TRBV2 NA CASRELTKNGYTF TGTGCCAGCAGGGAACTCACCAAGAATGGCTACACCTTC
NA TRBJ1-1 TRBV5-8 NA CASSQRLRGEAFF TGTGCCAGCAGCCAGAGACTCCGGGGTGAAGCTTTCTTT
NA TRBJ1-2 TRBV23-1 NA CASSQSRFRDTRPYGYTF TGCGCCAGCAGTCAATCTCGGTTCCGGGACACAAGACCCTATGGCTACACCTTC
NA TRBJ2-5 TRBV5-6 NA CASSFRRVRAETQYF TGTGCCAGCAGCTTCAGGAGAGTGAGGGCTGAGACCCAGTACTTC
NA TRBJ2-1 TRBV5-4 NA CASSSSGTEQFF TGTGCCAGCAGCTCAAGCGGAACTGAGCAGTTCTTC
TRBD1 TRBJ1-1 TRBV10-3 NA CAISDRGRIGTEAFF TGTGCCATCAGTGACAGGGGGCGCATCGGCACTGAAGCTTTCTTT